These 24 T cell receptor beta chains share one sample of origin, sequenced in a study of blood T cell repertoires in COVID-19. The protocol was immunoSEQ multiplex PCR, while the TCRdb copy is restricted to in-frame clones and leaves out a portion. Of more than 85,000 clones listed, about 80% are singletons. What was sequenced was peripheral blood. These receptors all come from a human donor in a cohort sampled during active COVID-19.

The chain carries TRBV18 and TRBJ1-1; possible D gene TRBD1, 6 bases. V was shortened by 6 bases and J by 0 bases, with 8 bases between the two germline ends. The germline V gene encodes CDR1 KGHSH and CDR2 LQKENI. The length of the CDR3 is 13 residues. This CDR3 is CASSGTLNTEAFF. Written as DNA, the CDR3 is TGTGCCAGCTCGGGGACACTGAACACTGAAGCTTTCTTT.

The chain links TRBV19 to TRBJ1-6, with 10 bases lining up with TRBD1. This CDR3 contains 15 residues. The junction had 3 bases not matched to a gene; V was cut back by 3 bases and J by 7 bases. Germline-derived CDR1 and CDR2 are LNHDA and SQIVND (reference sequence). As DNA, the CDR3 is TGTGCCAGTAGTATGGGACAGGGGATGAATTCACCCCTCCACTTT. It encodes CASSMGQGMNSPLHF.

The V and J genes are TRBV6-4 and TRBJ1-2, with 9 bases that match TRBD1. Trimming cost V 3 bases and J 5 bases; bases outside gene matches: 4. CDR3 length: 14 residues. Germline-derived CDR1 and CDR2 are MRHNA and SNTAGT. This chain's CDR3 is CASSEDRGFYGYTF. In nucleotides, the CDR3 is TGTGCCAGCAGTGAAGACAGGGGGTTTTATGGCTACACCTTC.

V gene TRBV2 combines with J gene TRBJ2-2; D remains unclear. The CDR3 runs to 14 residues. The V and J ends lost 4 bases and 1 base respectively, with 7 bases between them. The germline V gene has CDR1 SNHLY and CDR2 FYNNEI. This CDR3 reads CASSVEKNTGELFF. The CDR3 bases are TGTGCCAGCAGTGTTGAGAAGAACACCGGGGAGCTGTTTTTT.

DNA of the CDR3: TGCGCCAGCAGCCAACAACAGGGGCTGAGCAATCAGCCCCAGCATTTT. Amino acids: CASSQQQGLSNQPQHF. This chain links TRBV4-3 with TRBJ1-5; 7 bases agree with TRBD1. CDR1 is LGHNA and CDR2 is YSLEER in the germline V gene. This CDR3 has 16 residues. With 2 bases clipped from V and 1 base from J, the junction kept 5 bases outside the gene matches.

This clone appeared once. The V gene is TRBV9, the J gene TRBJ2-2; TRBD1 matches 8 bases. The CDR3 is made up of 15 amino acids. Germline V lookup: CDR1 SGDLS, CDR2 YYNGEE. V was pared by 3 bases and J by 5 bases, with 6 bases of the junction left unmatched. The CDR3 DNA reads as TGTGCCAGCAGCGATTCCTACAGGGGGACCGGGGAGCTGTTTTTT. The encoded protein is CASSDSYRGTGELFF.

The CDR3 DNA reads as TGTGCCAGCAGCGGGCGGGACAGGGGACCCGAAGGCTACACCTTC. Translating gives CASSGRDRGPEGYTF. V usage is TRBV7-9 and J usage is TRBJ1-2; TRBD1 aligns across 10 bases. J lost 8 bases, V lost 5 bases, and 11 bases had no gene match. CDR3 length: 15 residues. CDR1 SEHNR and CDR2 FQNEAQ come from the germline V gene (reference sequence).

This clone was seen just once. This rearrangement joins TRBV3-1 (or the pseudogene TRBV3-2) to TRBJ2-7, with D possibly TRBD1 on 5 matching bases. The CDR3 length is 15 residues. V lost 1 base to trimming and J lost 0 bases, with 10 bases between them. From germline, CDR1 is LGHDT and CDR2 YNNKEL (reference sequence). The CDR3 coding sequence is TGTGCCAGCAGCCAAGTTCCGGACACCTCCTACGAGCAGTACTTC. Translating gives CASSQVPDTSYEQYF.

J is TRBJ1-1 and V is TRBV7-2, with 8 nucleotides matching TRBD1. CDR1 is SGHTA, CDR2 FQGNSA, per germline. The CDR3 covers 13 residues. With V trimmed by 5 bases and J by 9 bases, 8 bases remained unmatched. The CDR3 coding sequence is TGTGCCAGCAGCGGTGACAGGGGAGGGAAAGCTTTCTTT. This gives the protein CASSGDRGGKAFF. The full variable domain, rest sourced from reference TRBV7-2 and TRBJ1-1, is GAGVSQSPSNKVTEKGKDVELRCDPISGHTALYWYRQSLGQGLEFLIYFQGNSAPDKSGLPSDRFSAERTGGSVSTLTIQRTQQEDSAVYLCASSGDRGGKAFFGQGTRLTVV.

The genes are TRBV9 and TRBJ2-2; 7 bases fit TRBD2. Losses at the gene ends were 0 bases for V and 5 bases for J; bases not matched to a gene: 7. Per germline, CDR1 SGDLS and CDR2 YYNGEE. The CDR3 has 16 residues. The CDR3 DNA reads TGTGCCAGCAGCGTAGCGACCGGGGGGAGAACCGGGGAGCTGTTTTTT. Translation: CASSVATGGRTGELFF.

The CDR3 loop is CASSPSRRGQREETQYF. CDR3 nucleotide sequence: TGTGCCAGCTCACCATCTCGGCGAGGGCAGCGAGAGGAGACCCAGTACTTC. The V and J genes are TRBV18 and TRBJ2-5; possible D gene TRBD2, 5 bases. V was trimmed by 2 bases and J by 5 bases, leaving 21 bases between them. The CDR3 length is 17 residues. Germline-derived CDR1 and CDR2 are KGHSH and LQKENI. The variable domain in full, with the rest retrieved from reference TRBV18 and TRBJ2-5, is NAGVMQNPRHLVRRRGQEARLRCSPMKGHSHVYWYRQLPEEGLKFMVYLQKENIIDESGMPKERFSAEFPKEGPSILRIQQVVRGDSAAYFCASSPSRRGQREETQYFGPGTRLLVL.

CDR3 DNA: TGTGCCAGCAGCTATGGGGACAGGGGGGGCCAAGAGACCCAGTACTTC. Amino acid sequence: CASSYGDRGGQETQYF. The V and J genes are TRBV5-4 and TRBJ2-5, with 11 bases matching TRBD1. V lost 3 bases and J lost 1; bases outside the gene matches: 5. The CDR3 extends over 16 amino acids. Germline CDR1 reads SGHNT; CDR2 reads YYREEE (reference sequence).

The V gene is TRBV16, the J gene TRBJ1-2, with D perhaps TRBD1 (6 bases). Germline values: CDR1 KGHSY, CDR2 FQNENV. The CDR3 is made up of 14 amino acids. V was trimmed by 4 bases and J by 5 bases, leaving 14 bases between them. CDR3 protein: CASSLLQGGYGYTF. The CDR3 nucleotides read TGTGCCAGCAGCCTCCTACAGGGCGGATATGGCTACACCTTC. Based on the CDR3 plus reference TRBV16 and TRBJ1-2, the full variable domain is GEEVAQTPKHLVRGEGQKAKLYCAPIKGHSYVFWYQQVLKNEFKFLISFQNENVFDETGMPKERFSAKCLPNSPCSLEIQATKLEDSAVYFCASSLLQGGYGYTFGSGTRLTVV.

The chain recombines TRBV19 with TRBJ1-2; D may be TRBD1 (6 bases). This CDR3 is 15 amino acids long. Germline values: CDR1 LNHDA, CDR2 SQIVND (reference sequence). Trimming took 7 bases from V and 2 from J, leaving 17 bases between them. DNA of the CDR3: TGTGCCAGTAAACGGACAGCCAAGGGGAACTATGGCTACACCTTC. Translating gives CASKRTAKGNYGYTF.

The CDR3 region is CVIGRGREKLFF. CDR3 in DNA: TGTGTCATCGGCAGGGGTCGAGAAAAACTGTTTTTT. This chain links TRBV28 with TRBJ1-4; possible D gene TRBD1, 6 bases. The CDR3 has 12 amino acids. Looked up from germline, CDR1 is MDHEN and CDR2 is SYDVKM. Based on the CDR3 plus reference TRBV28 and TRBJ1-4, the full variable domain is DVKVTQSSRYLVKRTGEKVFLECVQDMDHENMFWYRQDPGLGLRLIYFSYDVKMKEKGDIPEGYSVSREKKERFSLILESASTNQTSMYLCVIGRGREKLFFGSGTQLSVL.

The genes are TRBV10-3 and TRBJ2-7, with D maybe TRBD2 (5 bases). This CDR3 is built from 13 residues. Germline V lookup: CDR1 ENHRY, CDR2 SYGVKD. The ends were cut back, 5 bases at V and 1 base at J, with 9 bases in the middle. This chain's CDR3 is CAISSGSSYEQYF. The DNA of the CDR3 is TGTGCCATCAGTTCGGGGTCATCCTACGAGCAGTACTTC.

This chain joins TRBV9 and TRBJ2-3, with TRBD1 matching 7 bases. There are 17 residues in the CDR3. Trimming at V came to 0 bases and at J to 0 bases, leaving 7 bases not matched to a gene. Germline lookup yields CDR1 SGDLS and CDR2 YYNGEE. The CDR3 is CASSVAPGTVSTDTQYF. CDR3 nucleotide sequence: TGTGCCAGCAGCGTAGCTCCCGGGACAGTGAGCACAGATACGCAGTATTTT.

The chain recombines TRBV5-4 with TRBJ2-4, with 8 bases lining up with TRBD1. Looked up from germline, CDR1 is SGHNT and CDR2 is YYREEE (reference sequence). The CDR3 length is 17 residues. V lost 4 bases to trimming and J lost 0 bases; unmatched junction nucleotides: 9. CDR3 sequence reads: CASSLSGTGLAKNIQYF. The CDR3 DNA is TGTGCCAGCAGCCTTTCCGGGACAGGACTAGCCAAAAACATTCAGTACTTC.

The chain joins TRBV13 to TRBJ2-3, with 8 nucleotides matching TRBD2. Germline V lookup: CDR1 PRHDT, CDR2 FYEKMQ (reference sequence). Trimming took 4 bases from V and 2 from J; bases not matched to a gene: 8. The length of the CDR3 is 16 residues. The CDR3 is CASSSQSGRFTDTQYF. CDR3 nucleotide sequence: TGTGCCAGCAGCTCCCAGAGCGGGAGATTCACAGATACGCAGTATTTT.

V gene TRBV7-9 combines with J gene TRBJ2-1; 12 bases fit TRBD2. In germline, CDR1 is SEHNR, CDR2 FQNEAQ (reference sequence). Trimming removed 5 bases from V and 6 bases from J; junction bases left unmatched: 5. The CDR3 is 15 amino acids. The CDR3 loop reads CASSETSGSPNEQFF. The DNA of the CDR3 is TGTGCCAGCAGCGAGACTAGCGGGAGCCCCAATGAGCAGTTCTTC.

The rearrangement joins TRBV27 to TRBJ1-6; D not resolved. This CDR3 is 14 amino acids long. Trimming stripped 6 bases from V and 6 bases from J, with 12 bases between. Germline CDR1 MNHEY, CDR2 SMNVEV (reference sequence). The CDR3 DNA follows: TGTGCCAGCAGCTCGGAGATCTCTAATTCACCCCTCCACTTT. Translated: CASSSEISNSPLHF.

The chain links TRBV5-5 to TRBJ2-7; 9 nucleotides align to TRBD2. Trimming took 1 base from V and 2 from J; bases not matched to a gene: 4. Germline loops: CDR1 SGHKS, CDR2 YYEKEE (reference sequence). The CDR3 runs 15 residues. In DNA, the CDR3 is TGTGCCAGCAGCTTGATGGTAGCGGGGGCCTACGAGCAGTACTTC. Amino acid sequence: CASSLMVAGAYEQYF.

The gene calls are TRBV7-3 and TRBJ1-2, with 12 bases fitting TRBD1. The V segment lost 5 bases and the J segment 8 bases; nucleotides outside the gene matches: 9. The germline V gene has CDR1 SGHTA and CDR2 FQGTGA. CDR3 length equals 15 residues. This CDR3 is CASSQQGQGAGGYTF. In DNA form, the CDR3 reads TGTGCCAGCAGCCAGCAGGGACAGGGGGCGGGCGGCTACACCTTC.

CDR3 sequence reads: CASSSVTGVNQPQHF. In DNA form, the CDR3 reads TGTGCCAGCAGTAGCGTTACAGGGGTCAATCAGCCCCAGCATTTT. This chain joins TRBV25-1 and TRBJ1-5; TRBD1 agrees at 7 bases. CDR1 is MGHDK and CDR2 is SYGVNS in the germline V gene. With 5 bases clipped from V and 3 bases from J, the junction kept 7 bases outside the gene matches. There are 15 residues in the CDR3.